This entry concerns a single TCR beta chain. The read is 3 residues too short to cover the CDR3 end, so that end is filled in from the germline J gene. All participants had a single incident cervical HPV16 infection, and prevalent HPV16 infections were excluded. HPV was found by MY09/MY11 PCR and dot-blot genotyping. These data belong to a study of T cells in women clearing cervical HPV infection. The overall study: Cases: HPV16-related CIN3 or worse on histology, a couple of invasive cancers.

Profiling relied on immunoSEQ multiplex PCR, and the TCRdb table lists in-frame clones only, not all of them. This table lists approximately 41,000 clones. The CDR3 has 15 amino acids. V was shortened by 4 bases and J by 5 bases, with 18 bases between the two germline ends. Germline V gene data show CDR1 as SGHRS and CDR2 as YFSETQ. The receptor's source is a woman between 18 and 75 years old with a cervical HPV16 infection that either progressed to CIN3+ or cleared (not recorded which). Sequenced input: blood buffy coat. The chain combines TRBV5-1 with TRBJ1-1, with D maybe TRBD1 (6 bases). CDR3 loop: CASSLKTGGATEAFF. The part of the CDR3 DNA that was read is TGCGCCAGCAGCCTAAAAACGGGGGGGGCGACTGAA.